The clone carrying this T cell receptor beta chain was seen just once. Produced via immunoSEQ multiplex PCR; TCRdb's table is partial and in-frame only. The table has 150,000 or so clones, around 94% seen once. V was pared by 4 bases and J by 4 bases, with 3 bases of the junction left unmatched. Germline loops: CDR1 SGHTS, CDR2 YDEGEE. The CDR3 totals 15 residues. The data were obtained in a study of control samples from healthy donors and cancer patients. J is TRBJ2-3 and V is TRBV5-8, with 13 bases lining up with TRBD2. The source is a man in his sixties with colorectal cancer. Source material: PBMCs. The CDR3 is CASSLGTSGADTQYF. The CDR3 nucleotides are TGTGCCAGCAGCCTCGGGACTAGCGGGGCAGATACGCAGTATTTT.